A single sample gave rise to the 8 T cell receptor beta chains below, sequenced in a study of blood T cell repertoires in COVID-19. Assay used: immunoSEQ multiplex PCR; TCRdb lists only in-frame clones, some missing. The table has approximately 200,000 clones, around 87% seen once. The source material was PBMCs or T cells enriched from blood (not recorded which). The receptor source for this set is a woman in her 30s who had recovered from COVID-19.

V and J are TRBV7-2 and TRBJ1-5, with TRBD1 as a possible D gene (6 bases). The V gene lost 0 bases and the J gene lost 4 bases, with 13 bases spanning the gap. The CDR3 consists of 16 residues. The V gene's germline CDR1 is SGHTA and CDR2 FQGNSA. CDR3 DNA sequence: TGTGCCAGCAGCTTAGCCGGGACATCACCTAATCAGCCCCAGCATTTT. Encoded protein: CASSLAGTSPNQPQHF.

The V call is TRBV7-2, the J call TRBJ2-7; no definite D call. The CDR3 covers 14 residues. The ends were cut back, 1 base at V and 3 bases at J, with 10 bases in the middle. The germline gives CDR1 SGHTA, CDR2 FQGNSA. The CDR3 spells CASSLGAPSYEQYF. The CDR3 nucleotides are TGTGCCAGCAGCTTAGGCGCCCCTAGCTACGAGCAGTACTTC.

This clone appeared a single time. V gene TRBV6-2 or TRBV6-3 combines with J gene TRBJ2-7, with TRBD1 identical over 9 bases. Per germline, CDR1 MNHEY and CDR2 SVGEGT. The trim removed 3 bases at V and 4 bases at J, leaving 4 bases unmatched. The CDR3 extends over 14 amino acids. The CDR3: CASSYGDRDYEQYF. The CDR3 DNA sequence: TGTGCCAGCAGTTATGGGGACAGGGATTACGAGCAGTACTTC.

The genes are TRBV7-8 and TRBJ2-7, with 9 nucleotides matching TRBD2. V gave up 3 bases and J gave up 2 bases; unmatched junction bases: 8. Germline CDR1 is SGHVS and CDR2 is FQNEAQ. This CDR3 region has 16 residues. As DNA, the CDR3 is TGTGCCAGCAGCTTTTCTTTAGCGGGGGCCCCCTACGAGCAGTACTTC. This codes for CASSFSLAGAPYEQYF.

The DNA of the CDR3 is TGTGCCAGCAGTTTATGGGGGCGCGGAGATCAGCCCCAGCATTTT. Its translation: CASSLWGRGDQPQHF. This chain joins TRBV27 and TRBJ1-5, with D possibly TRBD1 on 6 matching bases. Germline V CDR1 and CDR2: MNHEY, SMNVEV (reference sequence). There are 15 residues in the CDR3. The germline V and J ends were trimmed by 1 base and 5 bases, with 12 bases remaining between them.

This clone showed up just once. This chain joins TRBV5-8 and TRBJ2-2; D may be TRBD2 (6 bases). Germline-derived CDR1 and CDR2 are SGHTS and YDEGEE. V dropped 3 bases and J dropped 1 base, with 10 bases sitting between them. This CDR3 contains 15 residues. The chain's CDR3 is CASSWSSGNTGELFF. The DNA for the CDR3 is TGTGCCAGCAGCTGGAGTAGCGGGAACACCGGGGAGCTGTTTTTT.

The chain combines TRBV6-1 with TRBJ1-5, with a weak D call TRBD1 (6 bases). The V end lost 3 bases, the J end lost 4 bases, and 10 bases lay between the germline ends. CDR1 is MNHNS, CDR2 SASEGT, per germline. This CDR3 region has 14 residues. The CDR3: CASSDSQGNQPQHF. CDR3 DNA: TGTGCCAGCAGTGATTCCCAGGGGAATCAGCCCCAGCATTTT.

The rearrangement joins TRBV5-8 to TRBJ2-2; tentative D call: TRBD2 (6 bases). The V end lost 7 bases, the J end lost 3 bases, and 10 bases lay between the germline ends. The CDR3 sequence is 13 residues long. Germline CDR1 SGHTS, CDR2 YDEGEE. The CDR3 loop is CASLDYYTGELFF. CDR3 DNA sequence: TGTGCCAGCTTGGACTACTACACCGGGGAGCTGTTTTTT.